Each of the 18 T cell receptor beta chains below was sequenced from the same sample in a study of Graves' ophthalmopathy and Graves' hyperthyroidism. RNA transcripts were the template, and TCR beta CDR3 regions were amplified from them. HTBI primers served in a first-round RT-PCR, which a second-round multiplex PCR followed. One entry per CDR3 protein results from TCRdb running MiXCR on the multiplex PCR reads. Seen here are about 700,000 distinct CDR3 sequences, approximately 40% observed once, and the top ten hold about 40%. The specimen sequenced was peripheral blood. The receptors stem from an adult man with Graves' ophthalmopathy.

This clonotype occurred many times. This rearrangement joins TRBV25-1 to TRBJ1-1; 8 nucleotides agree with TRBD1. V lost 8 bases and J lost 2; bases outside the gene matches: 7. The CDR3 consists of 14 residues. Germline CDR1 MGHDK, CDR2 SYGVNS. The CDR3 is CASSRTGINTEAFF. The CDR3 DNA sequence: TGTGCCAGCTCCCGGACAGGGATAAACACTGAAGCTTTCTTT.

The CDR3 region is CATSSGAGATYEQYF. The CDR3 DNA reads TGTGCCACCAGCAGTGGGGCTGGGGCGACCTACGAGCAGTACTTC. This chain joins TRBV15 and TRBJ2-7; tentative D call: TRBD1 (5 bases). V lost 3 bases and J lost 2, with 14 bases in between. This CDR3 spans 15 amino acids. The germline gives CDR1 LNHNV, CDR2 YYDKDF (reference sequence).

In its sample, this clonotype was seen many times. The rearrangement joins TRBV10-2 to TRBJ1-3; D gene unclear. V was clipped by 7 bases and J by 2 bases, with 15 bases between them. This CDR3 is 15 amino acids long. From germline, CDR1 is WSHSY and CDR2 SAAADI. The CDR3 protein is CASTRRTGAGNTIYF. CDR3 nucleotides: TGCGCCAGCACTCGTCGGACTGGGGCTGGAAACACCATATATTTT.

In regard to this clonotype: Germline is not matched at one junction end, which may reflect a read error. V gene TRBV10-3 combines with J gene TRBJ2-6; D ambiguous. Germline lookup yields CDR1 ENHRY and CDR2 SYGVKD. This CDR3 contains 14 residues. The CDR3 DNA follows: TGTGCCAGCAGTTCCCCCCCCGGGGCCAACGTCCTGACTTTC. Protein product: CASSSPPGANVLTF.

The rearrangement links TRBV7-2 to TRBJ1-4, with D maybe TRBD1 (6 bases). V lost 5 bases and J 7 bases, leaving 14 bases between the germline ends. Germline V gene data show CDR1 as SGHTA and CDR2 as FQGNSA. CDR3 length: 14 amino acids. The CDR3 region has the DNA TGTGCCAGCAGCACGACAGGAGGGTCTGAAAAACTGTTTTTT. Amino acid sequence: CASSTTGGSEKLFF.

This clonotype was counted a few times. V usage is TRBV6-6 and J usage is TRBJ2-7; D not resolved. Germline V CDR1 and CDR2: MNHNY, SVGAGI (reference sequence). V lost 5 bases to trimming and J lost 4 bases, with 9 bases between them. The CDR3 totals 12 residues. This chain's CDR3 is CASSTTHYEQYF. The CDR3 DNA is TGTGCCAGCAGTACGACACATTACGAGCAGTACTTC.

CDR3 in amino acids: CASSFNSGSPSTEAFF. DNA of the CDR3: TGTGCCAGCAGTTTCAATTCGGGGTCGCCTAGCACTGAAGCTTTCTTT. This rearrangement joins TRBV6-5 to TRBJ1-1, with D unresolved. Germline V gene data show CDR1 as MNHEY and CDR2 as SVGAGI. The CDR3 has 16 residues. The V end lost 4 bases, the J end lost 4 bases, and 19 bases lay between the germline ends.

On this clonotype itself: This may be a read error: a much more frequent sequence differs by one nucleotide. The genes are TRBV10-3 and TRBJ2-5; 7 nucleotides agree with TRBD1. This CDR3 has 16 amino acids. V shed 5 bases and J 6 bases; nucleotides not matched to a gene: 15. Germline CDR1 ENHRY, CDR2 SYGVKD. The CDR3 loop is CAISKGLTGVRQTQYF. In DNA form, the CDR3 reads TGTGCCATCAGTAAAGGTTTAACAGGGGTCCGTCAGACCCAGTACTTC.

In the case of this clonotype: A read error may explain this, as a much larger clone is one base away. The V gene is TRBV7-2, the J gene TRBJ1-5, with D uncertain. The germline CDR1 and CDR2 sequences are SGHTA and FQGNSA. The CDR3 length is 14 residues. Trimming took 9 bases from V and 3 from J, leaving 15 bases between them. CDR3 nucleotides: TGTACCAGTAGTATTCGGCCAGTCAATCAGCCCCAGCATTTT. Protein: CTSSIRPVNQPQHF.

With respect to this clonotype: Compared with germline, one end of the junction differs, possibly owing to a read error. This chain connects TRBV7-4 to TRBJ1-6; unclear D gene. The CDR3 has 16 residues. Germline V gene data show CDR1 as SGHVT and CDR2 as SQSDAQ. CDR3: CASSQGQAIYNSPLHF. The CDR3 DNA follows: TGCGCCAGCAGCCAAGGGCAGGCAATCTATAATTCACCCCTCCACTTT.

The chain recombines TRBV20-1 with TRBJ1-2; 7 nucleotides align to TRBD1. Germline CDR1 and CDR2: DFQATT and SNEGSKA (reference sequence). V lost 3 bases and J lost 0; bases outside the gene matches: 4. The CDR3 length is 14 residues. For the CDR3, the DNA is TGCAGTGCTAGTGACAGGGAGACTAACTATGGCTACACCTTC. Protein: CSASDRETNYGYTF.

This clonotype was observed a single time. The chain employs TRBV11-2 and TRBJ1-2; D gene unclear. CDR1 and CDR2 (germline): SGHAT, FQNNGV. The CDR3 sequence is 14 residues long. Trimming took 5 bases from V and 4 from J, leaving 14 bases between them. CDR3 protein: CASSRRLAGYGYTF. For the CDR3, the DNA is TGTGCCAGCAGCAGACGACTAGCGGGCTATGGCTACACCTTC.

This clonotype was seen many times. The J gene is TRBJ2-5, the V gene TRBV7-9; 9 nucleotides match TRBD1. This CDR3 region has 14 residues. The germline V gene encodes CDR1 SEHNR and CDR2 FQNEAQ (reference sequence). Trimming cost V 4 bases and J 4 bases; bases outside gene matches: 4. The CDR3 sequence: CASSSVTGGETQYF. The CDR3 DNA sequence: TGTGCCAGCAGCTCAGTGACAGGGGGAGAGACCCAGTACTTC.

Only a few counts were recorded for this clonotype. This chain connects TRBV30 to TRBJ1-6; a weak D match, TRBD1 (5 bases). The CDR3 has 13 residues. Germline CDR1 is GTSNPN and CDR2 is SVGIG (reference sequence). The V and J ends lost 0 bases and 7 bases respectively, with 7 bases between them. CDR3 amino acids: CAWSVQENSPLHF. Written as DNA, the CDR3 is TGTGCCTGGAGTGTACAGGAGAATTCACCCCTCCACTTT. Full variable domain (remainder filled in from reference TRBV30 and TRBJ1-6): SQTIHQWPATLVQPVGSPLSLECTVEGTSNPNLYWYRQAAGRGLQLLFYSVGIGQISSEVPQNLSASRPQDRQFILSSKKLLLSDSGFYLCAWSVQENSPLHFGNGTRLTVT.

This clonotype was seen at least ten times. The chain recombines TRBV7-9 with TRBJ1-1; TRBD1 aligns across 7 bases. Germline V CDR1 and CDR2: SEHNR, FQNEAQ (reference sequence). With V trimmed by 1 base and J by 3 bases, 8 bases remained unmatched. This CDR3 is 16 amino acids long. The CDR3 here is CASSLGQGERDTEAFF. CDR3 in DNA: TGTGCCAGCAGCTTAGGGCAGGGGGAGAGGGACACTGAAGCTTTCTTT.

CDR3 sequence reads: CAISEPSAGWDTQYF. The DNA of the CDR3 is TGTGCCATCAGTGAGCCGAGTGCGGGGTGGGATACGCAGTATTTT. The V gene is TRBV10-3, the J gene TRBJ2-3, with D tentatively TRBD2 (6 bases). The CDR3 totals 15 residues. Trimming left V 2 bases short and J 6 bases short, with 15 bases between. The germline gives CDR1 ENHRY, CDR2 SYGVKD.

This clonotype was counted between two and nine times. The chain recombines TRBV14 with TRBJ2-7; D gene ambiguous. CDR1 SGHDN and CDR2 FVKESK come from the germline V gene. The CDR3 runs to 13 residues. Trimming shortened V by 1 base and J by 5 bases, and 9 bases separated the two germline ends. The CDR3 coding sequence is TGTGCCAGCAGCCAAGTCTGGGGTCACGAGCAGTACTTC. Its translation is CASSQVWGHEQYF.

With respect to this clonotype: A much larger clone differs from this one at a single base, so this may be a read error. This sequence joins TRBV7-6 and TRBJ1-2; no clear D. There are 13 residues in the CDR3. Deletions cut 2 bases from V and 4 bases from J, with 8 bases between. CDR1 is SGHVS, CDR2 FNYEAQ, per germline. In DNA form, the CDR3 reads TGTGCCAGCAGCTTACATCAGAGCTATGGCTACACCTTC. Its translation: CASSLHQSYGYTF.